This T cell receptor beta chain was sequenced in a study of Ad26.COV2.S vaccination and SARS-CoV-2 variants. TCRdb's copy holds only in-frame clones and misses some; the assay was immunoSEQ multiplex PCR. The sample includes over 100,000 clones, around 82% of them seen just once. Study results and caveats: Analytic work on TCR breadth and depth might have understated the full extent of total T cell responses.

On this clone itself: Its specificity is not known.

V dropped 3 bases and J dropped 0; count of bases not matched to a gene: 7. Germline lookup yields CDR1 SGHRS and CDR2 YFSETQ. The CDR3 is 16 amino acids. This receptor was taken from a human donor who had recovered from COVID-19. V gene TRBV5-1 combines with J gene TRBJ1-1; 8 nucleotides line up with TRBD1. Sequencing was performed on peripheral blood, taken after recovery from COVID-19. CDR3 DNA sequence: TGCGCCAGCAGCTGGGGGACAGGCCGGTTGAACACTGAAGCTTTCTTT. Translating it yields CASSWGTGRLNTEAFF.